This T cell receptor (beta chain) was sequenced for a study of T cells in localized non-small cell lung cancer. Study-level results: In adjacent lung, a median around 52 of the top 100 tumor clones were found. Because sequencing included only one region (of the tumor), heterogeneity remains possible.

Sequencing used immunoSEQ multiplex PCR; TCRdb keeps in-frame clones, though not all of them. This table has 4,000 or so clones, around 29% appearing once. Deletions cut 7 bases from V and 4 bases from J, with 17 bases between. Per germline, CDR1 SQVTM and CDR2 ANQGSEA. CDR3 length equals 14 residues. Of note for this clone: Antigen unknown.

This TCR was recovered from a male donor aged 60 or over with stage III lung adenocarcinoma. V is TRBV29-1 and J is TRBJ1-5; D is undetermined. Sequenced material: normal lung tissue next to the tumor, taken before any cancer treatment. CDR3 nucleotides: TGCAGCGCCTCGGGAATTGGGCCTAATCAGCCCCAGCATTTT. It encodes CSASGIGPNQPQHF.